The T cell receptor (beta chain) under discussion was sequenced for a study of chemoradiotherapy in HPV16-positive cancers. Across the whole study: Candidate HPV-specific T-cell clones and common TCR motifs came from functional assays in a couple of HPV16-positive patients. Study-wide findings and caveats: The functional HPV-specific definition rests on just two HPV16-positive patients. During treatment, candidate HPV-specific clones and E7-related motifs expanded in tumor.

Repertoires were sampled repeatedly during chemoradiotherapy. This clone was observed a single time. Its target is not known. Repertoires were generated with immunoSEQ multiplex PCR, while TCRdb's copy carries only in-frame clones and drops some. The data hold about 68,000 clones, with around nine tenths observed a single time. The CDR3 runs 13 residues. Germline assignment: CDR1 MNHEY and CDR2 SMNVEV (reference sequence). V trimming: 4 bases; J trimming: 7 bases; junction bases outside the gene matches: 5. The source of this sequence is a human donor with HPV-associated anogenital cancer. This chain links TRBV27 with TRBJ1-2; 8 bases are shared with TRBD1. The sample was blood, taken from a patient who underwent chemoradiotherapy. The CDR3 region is CASSSGTGSGYTF. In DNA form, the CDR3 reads TGTGCCAGCAGTTCCGGGACAGGTTCTGGCTACACCTTC.